Each of the 25 T cell receptor beta chains below was sequenced from the same sample in a study of Tregs in tolerant kidney transplant recipients. Measured with immunoSEQ multiplex PCR; TCRdb has only the in-frame clones, and not every one. The data show around 4,300 clones, 45% to 70% seen once. Their recognized antigens are unknown. What was sequenced was CD8+ T cells from blood cultured with allogeneic cells. These receptors were obtained from a human donor in good health.

The chain links TRBV19 to TRBJ2-1; TRBD1 is a possible D gene (6 bases). The V end was cut by 5 bases, the J end by 3 bases, with 14 bases between. There are 15 residues in the CDR3. The germline gives CDR1 LNHDA, CDR2 SQIVND (reference sequence). The CDR3 nucleotides read TGTGCCAGTAGTCTCTCCCCGGGACACTACAATGAGCAGTTCTTC. Its protein product is CASSLSPGHYNEQFF. The full variable domain, its missing parts supplied by reference TRBV19 and TRBJ2-1, is DGGITQSPKYLFRKEGQNVTLSCEQNLNHDAMYWYRQDPGQGLRLIYYSQIVNDFQKGDIAEGYSVSREKKESFPLTVTSAQKNPTAFYLCASSLSPGHYNEQFFGPGTRLTVL.

The table lists this clone with a few counts. The chain links TRBV6-5 to TRBJ2-7; D tentatively fits TRBD1 or TRBD2 (5 bases each). Germline CDR1 reads MNHEY; CDR2 reads SVGAGI. Trimming shortened V by 3 bases and J by 4 bases, and 16 bases separated the two germline ends. The CDR3 has 15 residues. CDR3 residues: CASSYGDALLYEQYF. CDR3 nucleotide sequence: TGTGCCAGCAGTTATGGGGACGCCCTCCTTTACGAGCAGTACTTC.

This clone has just a few counts. The chain employs TRBV2 and TRBJ2-7, with a weak D call TRBD2 (5 bases). The CDR3 runs to 15 residues. Between the trimmed V and J ends, which lost 2 bases and 6 bases, there was a span of 17 bases. The germline V gene has CDR1 SNHLY and CDR2 FYNNEI. The CDR3 reads CASSELGQRIVEQYF. The DNA of the CDR3 is TGTGCCAGCAGTGAACTAGGGCAGCGGATAGTCGAGCAGTACTTC.

The chain has TRBV7-8 and TRBJ2-7; no clear D gene. Per the germline V gene, CDR1 is SGHVS and CDR2 is FQNEAQ. V lost 1 base and J 1 base, leaving 8 bases between the germline ends. The CDR3 sequence is 14 residues long. CDR3: CASSLVGNSYEQYF. The CDR3 DNA sequence: TGTGCCAGCAGCTTAGTCGGTAATTCCTACGAGCAGTACTTC.

The genes are TRBV9 and TRBJ2-2; a possible D gene is TRBD1 (5 bases). Per the germline V gene, CDR1 is SGDLS and CDR2 is YYNGEE. This CDR3 has 13 amino acids. With 4 bases removed from V and 3 bases from J, the gap between germline ends came to 7 bases. Here the CDR3 reads CASSQGDTGELFF. DNA for the CDR3: TGTGCCAGCAGCCAAGGGGACACCGGGGAGCTGTTTTTT.

The rearrangement joins TRBV12-2 to TRBJ2-3; the table names TRBD1, a call not compared with the DNA. TRBV12-2 is described as a pseudogene. The CDR3 extends over 17 amino acids. The CDR3 bases are TGTGCAAGTCGCTTAGCGGAGGACAGGCGTGTTCAAGATACGCAGTATTTT. Translating gives CASRLAEDRRVQDTQYF.

The chain recombines TRBV19 with TRBJ2-7; no reliable D call. Germline V lookup: CDR1 LNHDA, CDR2 SQIVND (reference sequence). V was shortened by 3 bases and J by 1 base, with 7 bases between the two germline ends. The CDR3 consists of 13 residues. The CDR3 DNA reads TGTGCCAGTAGTATTGAGGTATCCTACGAGCAGTACTTC. It specifies CASSIEVSYEQYF.

This chain joins TRBV15 and TRBJ1-1; D gene uncertain. The ends were cut back, 5 bases at V and 5 bases at J, with 15 bases in the middle. This CDR3 has 14 residues. Per the germline V gene, CDR1 is LNHNV and CDR2 is YYDKDF (reference sequence). The CDR3 reads CATSHGPGSTEAFF. The CDR3 bases are TGTGCCACCAGCCACGGCCCCGGCTCAACTGAAGCTTTCTTT.

This chain links TRBV6-6 with TRBJ1-1, with D unclear. Trimming removed 2 bases at V and 7 bases at J, with 14 bases between. The length of the CDR3 is 14 residues. CDR1 and CDR2 from the germline V gene are MNHNY and SVGAGI (reference sequence). The CDR3 region is CASSYHPWASEAFF. Here the CDR3 DNA reads TGTGCCAGCAGTTACCACCCATGGGCCAGTGAAGCTTTCTTT.

In its sample, this clone was seen a few times. V gene TRBV6-5 combines with J gene TRBJ1-5, with 8 nucleotides matching TRBD1. This CDR3 has 14 amino acids. Germline V gene sequence: CDR1 MNHEY, CDR2 SVGAGI. The V and J ends lost 4 bases and 6 bases, in that order; junction bases with no gene match: 5. The CDR3 DNA is TGTGCCAGCAGTTCAGGGGGCGCCGGTCAGCCCCAGCATTTT. Protein product: CASSSGGAGQPQHF.

The genes are TRBV27 and TRBJ2-1, with D possibly being TRBD2 (5 bases). The CDR3 consists of 16 residues. Germline CDR1 MNHEY, CDR2 SMNVEV (reference sequence). Deletions cut 4 bases from V and 3 bases from J, with 16 bases between. Here the CDR3 reads CASSSRAGLLYNEQFF. DNA of the CDR3: TGTGCCAGCAGTTCGAGGGCCGGACTGCTCTACAATGAGCAGTTCTTC.

This chain uses TRBV9 with TRBJ1-1; no reliable D call. This CDR3 is 15 amino acids long. In germline, CDR1 is SGDLS, CDR2 YYNGEE. V shed 0 bases and J shed 4 bases, with 13 bases lying between them. The CDR3 loop is CASSVEGDLFTEAFF. The CDR3 DNA reads as TGTGCCAGCAGCGTAGAGGGAGATTTGTTCACTGAAGCTTTCTTT. The whole variable domain, filled in from reference TRBV9 and TRBJ1-1, reads DSGVTQTPKHLITATGQRVTLRCSPRSGDLSVYWYQQSLDQGLQFLIQYYNGEERAKGNILERFSAQQFPDLHSELNLSSLELGDSALYFCASSVEGDLFTEAFFGQGTRLTVV.

By sample share, this clone is large. The rearrangement uses TRBV4-1 and TRBJ2-7; weak D call: TRBD2 (5 bases). The CDR3 has 14 residues. Germline V gives CDR1 MGHRA, CDR2 YSYEKL. V lost 1 base to trimming and J lost 2 bases, with 9 bases between them. This CDR3 is CASSQANGAYEQYF. In nucleotides, the CDR3 is TGCGCCAGCAGCCAAGCCAACGGGGCCTACGAGCAGTACTTC.

This clone occurred once. The chain combines TRBV6-1 with TRBJ1-1, with unresolved D. Germline V gene sequence: CDR1 MNHNS, CDR2 SASEGT. This CDR3 is built from 12 residues. V lost 9 bases and J lost 7, with 15 bases in between. CDR3 in DNA: TGTGCCAGTAAATGGTTTTGGGGTGAAGCTTTCTTT. Translation gives CASKWFWGEAFF.

The genes are TRBV6-5 and TRBJ1-1; possibly TRBD1 for D (6 bases). Germline V CDR1 and CDR2: MNHEY, SVGAGI. The CDR3 covers 14 residues. Trimming cost V 3 bases and J 6 bases, with 14 bases left between them. CDR3 protein: CASSYQQGLSEAFF. CDR3 coding DNA: TGTGCCAGCAGTTATCAACAGGGTTTATCTGAAGCTTTCTTT.

The sample holds a few counts of this clone. The rearrangement links TRBV4-1 to TRBJ1-1, with D possibly being TRBD1 (5 bases). Trimming left V 7 bases short and J 2 bases short, with 17 bases between. CDR3 size: 15 residues. Germline V gene data show CDR1 as MGHRA and CDR2 as YSYEKL. CDR3 coding DNA: TGCGCCAGCAAGCCCTATCCAGGGTCCAACACTGAAGCTTTCTTT. It is translated as CASKPYPGSNTEAFF.

This chain links TRBV9 with TRBJ1-3, with D maybe TRBD1 (6 bases). Between the trimmed V and J ends, which lost 0 bases and 2 bases, there was a span of 12 bases. Germline assignment: CDR1 SGDLS and CDR2 YYNGEE. This CDR3 spans 16 amino acids. The CDR3 reads CASSVEGTRAGNTIYF. CDR3 DNA: TGTGCCAGCAGCGTAGAGGGGACAAGGGCTGGAAACACCATATATTTT. The complete variable domain, with remaining parts taken from reference TRBV9 and TRBJ1-3, reads DSGVTQTPKHLITATGQRVTLRCSPRSGDLSVYWYQQSLDQGLQFLIQYYNGEERAKGNILERFSAQQFPDLHSELNLSSLELGDSALYFCASSVEGTRAGNTIYFGEGSWLTVV.

This clone has a handful of counts. The chain couples TRBV27 to TRBJ2-7; possible D gene TRBD1, 6 bases. V shed 5 bases and J shed 2 bases, with 13 bases lying between them. The germline V gene encodes CDR1 MNHEY and CDR2 SMNVEV (reference sequence). CDR3 size: 14 residues. DNA for the CDR3: TGTGCCAGCAGTCCCGGGACACTCGCCTACGAGCAGTACTTC. Translation gives CASSPGTLAYEQYF.

This clone appeared a few times. This rearrangement joins TRBV6-6 to TRBJ1-2; D unresolved. From germline, CDR1 is MNHNY and CDR2 SVGAGI (reference sequence). Trimming left V 8 bases short and J 3 bases short, with 19 bases between. The CDR3 has 15 amino acids. The CDR3 DNA reads TGTGCCAGCTTCATCTGGGCGGGATTAGACTATGGCTACACCTTC. Its translation is CASFIWAGLDYGYTF.

This clone has only a few counts. This chain uses TRBV19 with TRBJ2-7, with 8 bases lining up with TRBD1. J lost 1 base, V lost 2 bases, and 4 bases had no gene match. CDR3 length: 15 amino acids. In germline, CDR1 is LNHDA, CDR2 SQIVND (reference sequence). The CDR3 coding sequence is TGTGCCAGTAGTATAAGGGACAGGATGTCCTACGAGCAGTACTTC. Residues: CASSIRDRMSYEQYF.

This clone was recorded a few times. V and J are TRBV25-1 and TRBJ1-5; D may be TRBD1 (5 bases). Between the trimmed V and J ends, which lost 6 bases and 0 bases, there was a span of 9 bases. The length of the CDR3 is 14 residues. Germline lookup yields CDR1 MGHDK and CDR2 SYGVNS. CDR3 bases: TGTGCCAGCAGGGGACGGGATAGCAATCAGCCCCAGCATTTT. Residues: CASRGRDSNQPQHF.

This clone was picked up one time. The genes are TRBV6-5 and TRBJ2-7; TRBD2 matches 11 bases. Germline V lookup: CDR1 MNHEY, CDR2 SVGAGI. The CDR3 spans 15 residues. V was pared by 2 bases and J by 5 bases, with 5 bases of the junction left unmatched. CDR3 region: CASSYVAGGPNEQYF. The CDR3 coding sequence is TGTGCCAGCAGTTACGTAGCGGGAGGGCCCAACGAGCAGTACTTC.

V gene TRBV7-9 combines with J gene TRBJ1-4; D gene ambiguous. CDR3 size: 14 residues. The V and J ends lost 1 base and 6 bases respectively, with 9 bases between them. Germline V CDR1 and CDR2: SEHNR, FQNEAQ (reference sequence). The CDR3 DNA is TGTGCCAGCAGCTTAGTCTCGACGGATGAAAAACTGTTTTTT. Its protein is CASSLVSTDEKLFF.

The chain joins TRBV7-6 to TRBJ2-7, with no clear D. Deletions cut 2 bases from V and 2 bases from J, with 7 bases between. Germline V gives CDR1 SGHVS, CDR2 FNYEAQ. The CDR3 sequence is 13 residues long. CDR3 amino acids: CASSLSETYEQYF. The CDR3 region has the DNA TGTGCCAGCAGCTTATCTGAGACCTACGAGCAGTACTTC.

This clone was seen only a few times. The V and J genes are TRBV30 and TRBJ1-6, with unresolved D. CDR3 size: 14 residues. The V end lost 5 bases, the J end lost 7 bases, and 15 bases lay between the germline ends. The V gene's germline CDR1 is GTSNPN and CDR2 SVGIG (reference sequence). The CDR3 DNA reads as TGTGCCTGGTCGGTTCTAGCACTAAATTCACCCCTCCACTTT. Its protein is CAWSVLALNSPLHF. The variable domain in full, with the rest retrieved from reference TRBV30 and TRBJ1-6, is SQTIHQWPATLVQPVGSPLSLECTVEGTSNPNLYWYRQAAGRGLQLLFYSVGIGQISSEVPQNLSASRPQDRQFILSSKKLLLSDSGFYLCAWSVLALNSPLHFGNGTRLTVT.